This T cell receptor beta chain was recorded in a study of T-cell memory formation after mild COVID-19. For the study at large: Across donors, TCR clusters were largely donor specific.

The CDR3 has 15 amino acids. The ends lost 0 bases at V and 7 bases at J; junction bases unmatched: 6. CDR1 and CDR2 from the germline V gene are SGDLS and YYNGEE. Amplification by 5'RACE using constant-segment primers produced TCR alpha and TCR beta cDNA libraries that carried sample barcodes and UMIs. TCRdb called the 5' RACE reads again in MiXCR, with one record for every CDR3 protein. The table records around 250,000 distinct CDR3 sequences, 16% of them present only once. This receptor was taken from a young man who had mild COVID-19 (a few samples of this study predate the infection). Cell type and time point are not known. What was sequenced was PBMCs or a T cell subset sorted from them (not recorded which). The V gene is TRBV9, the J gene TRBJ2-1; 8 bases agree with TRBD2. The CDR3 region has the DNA TGTGCCAGCAGCGTAGATAAGCGGGGGACGAATGAGCAGTTCTTC. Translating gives CASSVDKRGTNEQFF.